The next 16 T cell receptor beta chains were all read from a single sample in a study of cytomegalovirus exposure and HLA in healthy donors. The PCR ran on 60 Vbeta and 13 Jbeta primers. TCRdb's copy holds only in-frame clones and misses some; the assay was immunoSEQ multiplex PCR. Of 150,000 to 200,000 clones listed, around 77% are singletons. The specimen was PBMCs. All receptors come from a man aged 55 to 70 in good health and CMV-seronegative.

Concerning this clone: The junction differs from germline at one of its ends, possibly a read error. The chain combines TRBV28 with TRBJ1-5; 9 bases are shared with TRBD1. CDR1 and CDR2 from the germline V gene are MDHEN and SYDVKM. The CDR3 totals 15 residues. The DNA for the CDR3 is TGTGCCAGCAGTGGACAGGGGATTCCAAATCAGCCCCAGAATTTT. Its protein is CASSGQGIPNQPQNF.

V gene TRBV6-1 combines with J gene TRBJ2-2; 11 nucleotides agree with TRBD1. The CDR3 has 18 amino acids. Per germline, CDR1 MNHNS and CDR2 SASEGT. With 4 bases clipped from V and 6 bases from J, the junction kept 13 bases outside the gene matches. The CDR3 reads CASSALVRTGGVPGELFF. The CDR3 region has the DNA TGTGCCAGCAGTGCACTAGTACGGACAGGGGGCGTCCCCGGGGAGCTGTTTTTT.

The V and J genes are TRBV28 and TRBJ2-5; 8 bases fit TRBD1. The CDR3 has 14 amino acids. CDR1 is MDHEN and CDR2 is SYDVKM in the germline V gene. Trimming cost V 7 bases and J 6 bases; bases outside gene matches: 10. For the CDR3, the DNA is TGTGCCAGCATCCCAGGGGGCTCTTGGAAGACCCAGTACTTC. Its protein is CASIPGGSWKTQYF.

This clone was recorded once. The chain carries TRBV19 and TRBJ2-7; the match to TRBD1 covers 9 bases. V dropped 5 bases and J dropped 3; count of bases not matched to a gene: 5. Germline loops: CDR1 LNHDA, CDR2 SQIVND (reference sequence). The CDR3 is 14 residues long. This CDR3 reads CASSLDRGIYEQYF. The DNA for the CDR3 is TGTGCCAGTAGTCTGGACAGGGGAATCTACGAGCAGTACTTC. Based on the CDR3 plus reference TRBV19 and TRBJ2-7, the full variable domain is DGGITQSPKYLFRKEGQNVTLSCEQNLNHDAMYWYRQDPGQGLRLIYYSQIVNDFQKGDIAEGYSVSREKKESFPLTVTSAQKNPTAFYLCASSLDRGIYEQYFGPGTRLTVT.

The genes are TRBV5-1 and TRBJ1-1; D ambiguous. The V and J ends lost 5 bases and 2 bases respectively, with 19 bases between them. There are 16 residues in the CDR3. Germline V gene sequence: CDR1 SGHRS, CDR2 YFSETQ. The CDR3 DNA reads TGCGCCAGCAGAAAAGGATCGGCGGGGAGAAACACTGAAGCTTTCTTT. This codes for CASRKGSAGRNTEAFF. Drawing the rest from reference TRBV5-1 and TRBJ1-1, the complete variable domain is KAGVTQTPRYLIKTRGQQVTLSCSPISGHRSVSWYQQTPGQGLQFLFEYFSETQRNKGNFPGRFSGRQFSNSRSEMNVSTLELGDSALYLCASRKGSAGRNTEAFFGQGTRLTVV.

This chain links TRBV5-4 with TRBJ2-2, with TRBD1 identical over 9 bases. The CDR3 length is 16 residues. Per the germline V gene, CDR1 is SGHNT and CDR2 is YYREEE (reference sequence). V dropped 3 bases and J dropped 1; count of bases not matched to a gene: 4. Written as DNA, the CDR3 is TGTGCCAGCAGCTACCCGGGACAGGGGAACACCGGGGAGCTGTTTTTT. This translates into CASSYPGQGNTGELFF. Complete variable domain (other parts from reference TRBV5-4 and TRBJ2-2): ETGVTQSPTHLIKTRGQQVTLRCSSQSGHNTVSWYQQALGQGPQFIFQYYREEENGRGNFPPRFSGLQFPNYSSELNVNALELDDSALYLCASSYPGQGNTGELFFGEGSRLTVL.

This clone was observed a single time. The gene calls are TRBV7-9 and TRBJ2-7; possibly TRBD2 for D (7 bases). Trimming removed 4 bases from V and 1 base from J, with 17 bases in between. The germline V gene encodes CDR1 SEHNR and CDR2 FQNEAQ (reference sequence). CDR3 size: 16 residues. The CDR3 DNA sequence: TGTGCCAGCAGCTCCTATCGGGGGGCCGGGTCCTACGAGCAGTACTTC. This sequence encodes CASSSYRGAGSYEQYF.

The rearrangement joins TRBV9 to TRBJ2-5, with 10 bases fitting TRBD1. The CDR3 runs 15 residues. Germline V lookup: CDR1 SGDLS, CDR2 YYNGEE. V gave up 0 bases and J gave up 5 bases; unmatched junction bases: 4. CDR3 sequence: CASSVAGQGGETQYF. DNA of the CDR3: TGTGCCAGCAGCGTAGCAGGACAGGGGGGGGAGACCCAGTACTTC.

The rearrangement joins TRBV7-2 to TRBJ2-3; D is unresolved. This CDR3 is 15 amino acids long. Germline CDR1 reads SGHTA; CDR2 reads FQGNSA. V gave up 3 bases and J gave up 6 bases, with 16 bases separating them. DNA of the CDR3: TGTGCCAGCAGCTTCGACAACCGGATATTCGATACGCAGTATTTT. Translated: CASSFDNRIFDTQYF.

The J gene is TRBJ1-1, the V gene TRBV6-5; D is ambiguous. The CDR3 is 16 residues long. Germline assignment: CDR1 MNHEY and CDR2 SVGAGI. V dropped 0 bases and J dropped 0 bases, with 11 bases sitting between them. CDR3 sequence reads: CASSYSILTMNTEAFF. As DNA, the CDR3 is TGTGCCAGCAGTTACTCTATCTTGACTATGAACACTGAAGCTTTCTTT.

The V and J genes are TRBV7-8 and TRBJ1-2, with D perhaps matching TRBD1 (6 bases). Germline assignment: CDR1 SGHVS and CDR2 FQNEAQ. The CDR3 totals 13 residues. With 5 bases removed from V and 7 bases from J, the gap between germline ends came to 14 bases. The CDR3 nucleotides read TGTGCCAGCAGCCGGACAGACCCCCTTGGCTACACCTTC. Residues: CASSRTDPLGYTF.

The chain employs TRBV30 and TRBJ2-7; the match to TRBD2 covers 10 bases. From germline, CDR1 is GTSNPN and CDR2 SVGIG (reference sequence). V was clipped by 7 bases and J by 4 bases; unmatched bases: 10. This CDR3 region has 14 residues. DNA for the CDR3: TGTGCCTCCTCATATAGCGGGAGGATGTACGAGCAGTACTTC. Translating gives CASSYSGRMYEQYF.

V gene TRBV29-1 combines with J gene TRBJ1-3; D call uncertain. The germline gives CDR1 SQVTM, CDR2 ANQGSEA. The CDR3 length is 13 residues. V lost 3 bases to trimming and J lost 2 bases, with 8 bases between them. CDR3 protein: CSVEYTTGNTIYF. The CDR3 DNA follows: TGCAGCGTTGAGTACACTACTGGAAACACCATATATTTT.

V usage is TRBV19 and J usage is TRBJ2-3, with a possible D match to TRBD2 (6 bases). Per the germline V gene, CDR1 is LNHDA and CDR2 is SQIVND (reference sequence). The V end lost 4 bases, the J end lost 0 bases, and 11 bases lay between the germline ends. This CDR3 spans 15 amino acids. CDR3 loop: CASSKEGFSTDTQYF. The CDR3 nucleotides read TGTGCCAGTAGTAAGGAGGGCTTCAGCACAGATACGCAGTATTTT.

The rearrangement joins TRBV6-6 to TRBJ2-4; D not resolved. The V end lost 1 base, the J end lost 1 base, and 11 bases lay between the germline ends. CDR1 and CDR2 from the germline V gene are MNHNY and SVGAGI (reference sequence). This CDR3 is 16 amino acids long. CDR3 sequence: CASSYLGSQAKNIQYF. Here the CDR3 DNA reads TGTGCCAGCAGTTACTTGGGCTCCCAGGCCAAAAACATTCAGTACTTC.

The chain employs TRBV15 and TRBJ1-1, with 8 nucleotides matching TRBD1. This CDR3 region has 14 residues. The V gene end was trimmed by 3 bases and the J gene end by 1 base; junction bases not matched to a gene: 1. Germline V CDR1 and CDR2: LNHNV, YYDKDF (reference sequence). This CDR3 is CATSRGQENTEAFF. CDR3 bases: TGTGCCACCAGCAGGGGACAGGAGAACACTGAAGCTTTCTTT.